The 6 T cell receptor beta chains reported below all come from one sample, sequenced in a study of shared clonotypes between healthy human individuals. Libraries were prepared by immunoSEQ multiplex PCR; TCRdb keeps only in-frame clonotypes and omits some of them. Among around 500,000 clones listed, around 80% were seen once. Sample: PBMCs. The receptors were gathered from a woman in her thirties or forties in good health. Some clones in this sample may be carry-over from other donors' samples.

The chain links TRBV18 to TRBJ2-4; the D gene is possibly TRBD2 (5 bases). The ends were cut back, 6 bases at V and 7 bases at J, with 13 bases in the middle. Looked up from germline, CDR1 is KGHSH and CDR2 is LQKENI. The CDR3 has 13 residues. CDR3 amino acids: CASSRREINIQYF. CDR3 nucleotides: TGTGCCAGCTCGCGCCGGGAAATCAACATTCAGTACTTC.

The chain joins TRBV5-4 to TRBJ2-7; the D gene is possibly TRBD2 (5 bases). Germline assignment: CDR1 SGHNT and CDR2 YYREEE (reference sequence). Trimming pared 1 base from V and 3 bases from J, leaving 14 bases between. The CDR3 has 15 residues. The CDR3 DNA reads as TGTGCCAGCAGCTTGTATTCTTCTCGGGGCTACGAGCAGTACTTC. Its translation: CASSLYSSRGYEQYF.

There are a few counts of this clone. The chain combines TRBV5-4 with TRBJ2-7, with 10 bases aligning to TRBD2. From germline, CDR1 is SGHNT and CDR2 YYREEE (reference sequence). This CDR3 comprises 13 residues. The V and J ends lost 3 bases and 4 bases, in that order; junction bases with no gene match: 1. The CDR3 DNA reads TGTGCCAGCAGCTCAGCGGGAGGGTACGAGCAGTACTTC. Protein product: CASSSAGGYEQYF.

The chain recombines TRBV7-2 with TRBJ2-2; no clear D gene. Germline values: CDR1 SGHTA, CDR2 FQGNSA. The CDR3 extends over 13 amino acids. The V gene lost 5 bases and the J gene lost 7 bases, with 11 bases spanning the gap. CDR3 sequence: CASSPQVIGELFF. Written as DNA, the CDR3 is TGTGCCAGCAGCCCCCAGGTAATCGGGGAGCTGTTTTTT.

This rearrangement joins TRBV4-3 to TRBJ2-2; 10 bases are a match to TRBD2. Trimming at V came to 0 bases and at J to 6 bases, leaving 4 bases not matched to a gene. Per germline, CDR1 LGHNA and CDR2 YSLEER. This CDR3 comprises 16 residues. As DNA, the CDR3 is TGCGCCAGCAGCCAAGAGGGACTAGCGTCCCCCGGGGAGCTGTTTTTT. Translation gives CASSQEGLASPGELFF.

CDR3 in DNA: TGTGCCAGCAGCGCGAACACCGGGGAGCTGTTTTTT. Translating gives CASSANTGELFF. This chain connects TRBV5-4 to TRBJ2-2; no clear D gene. The CDR3 runs 12 residues. The germline CDR1 and CDR2 sequences are SGHNT and YYREEE (reference sequence). The V gene lost 4 bases and the J gene lost 0 bases, with 1 base spanning the gap.